This T cell receptor (beta chain) stems from a study of blood T cells in healthy people across ages. Findings and caveats of the study: Both higher diversity and more naive CD4+ cells marked long-lived donors when set against aged donors.

This clonotype has a count of ten or more. What it binds is unknown. The use of a sample-barcoded 5' primer and a J-beta primer mix characterized a second PCR of about 7 to 12 cycles. TCRdb called the 5' RACE reads again in MiXCR, with one record for every CDR3 protein. The table includes over a million distinct CDR3 sequences, around 25% detected once. This CDR3 is built from 15 residues. Trimming stripped 4 bases from V and 6 bases from J, with 17 bases between. CDR1 and CDR2 from the germline V gene are MNHNY and SVGAGI (reference sequence). The same sample was also studied in work on T cells of mothers and their children.

The sample consisted of blood. The origin of this receptor is a girl under 10 years old in good health. The chain links TRBV6-6 to TRBJ2-3, with D perhaps matching TRBD1 or TRBD2 (5 bases each). The CDR3 region is CASSSDRGPSDTQYF. The CDR3 DNA reads TGTGCCAGCAGTTCTGACCGGGGCCCGTCGGATACGCAGTATTTT.